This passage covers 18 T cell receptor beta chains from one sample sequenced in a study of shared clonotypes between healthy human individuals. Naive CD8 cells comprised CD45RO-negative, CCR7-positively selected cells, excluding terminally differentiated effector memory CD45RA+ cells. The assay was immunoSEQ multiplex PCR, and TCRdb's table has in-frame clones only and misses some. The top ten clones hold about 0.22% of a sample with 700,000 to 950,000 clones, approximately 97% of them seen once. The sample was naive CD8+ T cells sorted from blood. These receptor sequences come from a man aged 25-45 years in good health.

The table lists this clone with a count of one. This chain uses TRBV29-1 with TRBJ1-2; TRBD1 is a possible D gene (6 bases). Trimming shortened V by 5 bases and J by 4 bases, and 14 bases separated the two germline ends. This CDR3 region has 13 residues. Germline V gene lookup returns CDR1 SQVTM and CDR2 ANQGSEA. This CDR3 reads CSVPDSTTYGYTF. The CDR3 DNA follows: TGCAGCGTTCCGGACAGCACAACCTATGGCTACACCTTC.

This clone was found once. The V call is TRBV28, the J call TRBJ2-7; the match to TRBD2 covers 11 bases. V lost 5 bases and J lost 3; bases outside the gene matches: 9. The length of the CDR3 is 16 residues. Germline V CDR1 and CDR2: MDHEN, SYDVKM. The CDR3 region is CASSVEGTSGYYEQYF. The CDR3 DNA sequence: TGTGCCAGCAGTGTAGAAGGGACTAGCGGTTACTACGAGCAGTACTTC. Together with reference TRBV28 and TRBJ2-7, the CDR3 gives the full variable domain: DVKVTQSSRYLVKRTGEKVFLECVQDMDHENMFWYRQDPGLGLRLIYFSYDVKMKEKGDIPEGYSVSREKKERFSLILESASTNQTSMYLCASSVEGTSGYYEQYFGPGTRLTVT.

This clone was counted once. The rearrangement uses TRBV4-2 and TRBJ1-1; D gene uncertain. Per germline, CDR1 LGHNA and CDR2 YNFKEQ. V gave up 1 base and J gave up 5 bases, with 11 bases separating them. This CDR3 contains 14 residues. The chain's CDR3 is CASSQGEGETEAFF. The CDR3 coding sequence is TGTGCCAGCAGCCAAGGTGAAGGTGAGACTGAAGCTTTCTTT.

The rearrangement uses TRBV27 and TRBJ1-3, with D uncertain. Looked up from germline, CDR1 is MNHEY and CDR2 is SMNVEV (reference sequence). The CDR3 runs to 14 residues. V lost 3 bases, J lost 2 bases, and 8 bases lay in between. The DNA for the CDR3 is TGTGCCAGCAGTTTGATAGGGCCTGGAAACACCATATATTTT. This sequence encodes CASSLIGPGNTIYF.

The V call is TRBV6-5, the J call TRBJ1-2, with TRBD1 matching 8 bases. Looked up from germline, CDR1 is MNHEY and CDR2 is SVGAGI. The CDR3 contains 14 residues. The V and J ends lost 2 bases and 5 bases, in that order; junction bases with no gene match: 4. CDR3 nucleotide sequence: TGTGCCAGCAGTTACCAGGGGGCGGAATATGGCTACACCTTC. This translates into CASSYQGAEYGYTF.

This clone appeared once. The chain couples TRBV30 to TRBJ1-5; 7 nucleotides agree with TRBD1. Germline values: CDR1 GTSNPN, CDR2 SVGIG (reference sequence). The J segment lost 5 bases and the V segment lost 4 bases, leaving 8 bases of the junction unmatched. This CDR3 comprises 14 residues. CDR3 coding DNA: TGTGCCTGGACCACAGGGGCCGGCGATCAGCCCCAGCATTTT. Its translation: CAWTTGAGDQPQHF.

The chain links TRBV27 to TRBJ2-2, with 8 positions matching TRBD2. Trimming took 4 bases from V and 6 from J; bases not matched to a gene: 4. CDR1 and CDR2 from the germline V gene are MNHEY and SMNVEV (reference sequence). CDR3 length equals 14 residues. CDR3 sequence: CASSYGRAPGELFF. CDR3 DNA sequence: TGTGCCAGCAGTTACGGGAGGGCCCCCGGGGAGCTGTTTTTT.

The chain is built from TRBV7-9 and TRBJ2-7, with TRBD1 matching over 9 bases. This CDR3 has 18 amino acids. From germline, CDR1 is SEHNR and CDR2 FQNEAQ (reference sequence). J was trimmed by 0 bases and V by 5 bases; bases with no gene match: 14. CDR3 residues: CASSPGTGWGGHSYEQYF. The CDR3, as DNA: TGTGCCAGCAGCCCCGGGACAGGGTGGGGCGGGCACTCCTACGAGCAGTACTTC.

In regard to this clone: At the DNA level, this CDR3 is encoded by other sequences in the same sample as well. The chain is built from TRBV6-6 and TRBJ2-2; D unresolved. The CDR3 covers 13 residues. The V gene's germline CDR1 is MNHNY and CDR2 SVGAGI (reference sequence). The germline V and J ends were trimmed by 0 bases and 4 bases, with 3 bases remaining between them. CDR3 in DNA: TGTGCCAGCAGTTACTCGAGCACCGGGGAGCTGTTTTTT. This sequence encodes CASSYSSTGELFF.

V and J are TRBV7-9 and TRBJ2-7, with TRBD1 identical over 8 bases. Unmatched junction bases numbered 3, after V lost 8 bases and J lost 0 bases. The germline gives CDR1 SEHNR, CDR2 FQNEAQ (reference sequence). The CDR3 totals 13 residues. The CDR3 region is CASGTGYSYEQYF. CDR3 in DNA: TGTGCCAGCGGGACAGGATACTCCTACGAGCAGTACTTC.

Here the CDR3 DNA reads TGTGCCAGCAGCCGAGCGGGAGCGAACACCGGGGAGCTGTTTTTT. Translation gives CASSRAGANTGELFF. The chain employs TRBV5-4 and TRBJ2-2, with 8 bases aligning to TRBD2. The CDR3 is 15 amino acids. Germline CDR1 is SGHNT and CDR2 is YYREEE (reference sequence). The J segment lost 0 bases and the V segment lost 4 bases, leaving 2 bases of the junction unmatched. The full variable domain, with the rest looked up from reference TRBV5-4 and TRBJ2-2, is ETGVTQSPTHLIKTRGQQVTLRCSSQSGHNTVSWYQQALGQGPQFIFQYYREEENGRGNFPPRFSGLQFPNYSSELNVNALELDDSALYLCASSRAGANTGELFFGEGSRLTVL.

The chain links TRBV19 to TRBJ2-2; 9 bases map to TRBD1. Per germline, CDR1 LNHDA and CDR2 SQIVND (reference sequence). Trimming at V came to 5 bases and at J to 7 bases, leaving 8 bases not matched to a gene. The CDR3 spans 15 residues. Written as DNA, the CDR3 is TGTGCCAGTAGTGCATGGGACAGGGAATTCGGGGAGCTGTTTTTT. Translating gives CASSAWDREFGELFF.

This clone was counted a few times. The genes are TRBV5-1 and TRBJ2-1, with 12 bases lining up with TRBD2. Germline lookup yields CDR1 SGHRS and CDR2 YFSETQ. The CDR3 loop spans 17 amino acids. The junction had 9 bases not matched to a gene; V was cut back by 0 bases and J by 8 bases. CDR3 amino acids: CASSLASGRAWGYEQFF. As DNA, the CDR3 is TGCGCCAGCAGCTTGGCTAGCGGGAGGGCCTGGGGGTATGAGCAGTTCTTC.

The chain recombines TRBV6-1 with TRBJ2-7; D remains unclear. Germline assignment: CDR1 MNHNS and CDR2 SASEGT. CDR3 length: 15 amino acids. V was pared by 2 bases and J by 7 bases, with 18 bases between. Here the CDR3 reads CASSERRDGFGEQYF. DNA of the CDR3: TGTGCCAGCAGTGAACGCCGAGATGGGTTCGGGGAGCAGTACTTC.

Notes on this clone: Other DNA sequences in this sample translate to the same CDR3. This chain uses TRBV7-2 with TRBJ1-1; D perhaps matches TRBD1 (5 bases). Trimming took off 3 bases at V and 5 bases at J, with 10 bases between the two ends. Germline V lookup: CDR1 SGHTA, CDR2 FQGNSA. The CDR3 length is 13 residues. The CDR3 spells CASSFGGGTEAFF. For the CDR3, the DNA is TGTGCCAGCAGCTTCGGGGGTGGTACTGAAGCTTTCTTT.

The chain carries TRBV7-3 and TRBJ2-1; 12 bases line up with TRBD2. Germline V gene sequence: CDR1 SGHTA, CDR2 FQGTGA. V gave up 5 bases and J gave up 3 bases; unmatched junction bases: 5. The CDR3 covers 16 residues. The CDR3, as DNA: TGTGCCAGCAGCCCCCTAGCGGGAGGGGACTACAATGAGCAGTTCTTC. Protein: CASSPLAGGDYNEQFF. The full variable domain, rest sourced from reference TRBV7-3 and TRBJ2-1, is GAGVSQTPSNKVTEKGKYVELRCDPISGHTALYWYRQSLGQGPEFLIYFQGTGAADDSGLPNDRFFAVRPEGSVSTLKIQRTERGDSAVYLCASSPLAGGDYNEQFFGPGTRLTVL.

The CDR3: CASSKPRGPPETQYF. The CDR3, as DNA: TGTGCCAGCAGTAAACCCCGGGGTCCCCCAGAGACCCAGTACTTC. The gene calls are TRBV28 and TRBJ2-5, with a weak D call TRBD2 (5 bases). The V end lost 5 bases, the J end lost 4 bases, and 17 bases lay between the germline ends. Germline CDR1 and CDR2: MDHEN and SYDVKM. The CDR3 extends over 15 amino acids.

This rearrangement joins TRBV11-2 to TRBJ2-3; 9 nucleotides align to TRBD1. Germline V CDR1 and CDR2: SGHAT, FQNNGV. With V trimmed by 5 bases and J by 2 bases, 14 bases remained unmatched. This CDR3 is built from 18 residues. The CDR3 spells CASSLAHRDRDYTDTQYF. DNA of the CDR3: TGTGCCAGCAGCCTAGCGCACCGGGACAGGGACTACACAGATACGCAGTATTTT.